Below, 7 T cell receptor beta chains from the same sample are listed, as sequenced in a study of blood T cell repertoires in COVID-19. The repertoire was sequenced with immunoSEQ multiplex PCR; TCRdb's copy has only in-frame clones and lacks some. The sample carries approximately 80,000 clones, approximately 88% recorded once. Material: peripheral blood. The receptors shown here come from a human donor in a cohort sampled during active COVID-19.

The chain links TRBV4-3 to TRBJ2-7; D is unclear. The ends were cut back, 0 bases at V and 4 bases at J, with 10 bases in the middle. Germline V gives CDR1 LGHNA, CDR2 YSLEER. The CDR3 is 14 amino acids. This CDR3 is CASSQDYRSYEQYF. As DNA, the CDR3 is TGCGCCAGCAGCCAAGATTACAGATCTTACGAGCAGTACTTC.

In its sample, this clone was seen once. The chain carries TRBV10-3 and TRBJ2-3, with 11 bases matching TRBD2. The germline V gene encodes CDR1 ENHRY and CDR2 SYGVKD. J was trimmed by 0 bases and V by 4 bases; bases with no gene match: 0. CDR3 size: 15 residues. CDR3 in DNA: TGTGCCATCAGTGGACTAGCGGGGAGCACAGATACGCAGTATTTT. It is translated as CAISGLAGSTDTQYF.

The chain joins TRBV18 to TRBJ1-6; D unclear. CDR3 size: 15 residues. Trimming shortened V by 2 bases and J by 5 bases, and 10 bases separated the two germline ends. Per germline, CDR1 KGHSH and CDR2 LQKENI. The CDR3 reads CASSPSAGNNSPLHF. CDR3 coding DNA: TGTGCCAGCTCACCAAGTGCCGGGAATAATTCACCCCTCCACTTT.

The V gene is TRBV24-1, the J gene TRBJ1-2; D unclear. The V end lost 3 bases, the J end lost 8 bases, and 12 bases lay between the germline ends. Germline assignment: CDR1 KGHDR and CDR2 SFDVKD. The CDR3 extends over 13 amino acids. Here the CDR3 DNA reads TGTGCCACCAGTGATGCAGGTTCTAAAGGCTACACCTTC. Its protein product is CATSDAGSKGYTF.

V is TRBV2 and J is TRBJ2-1, with 12 bases matching TRBD2. The CDR3 covers 14 residues. Germline V lookup: CDR1 SNHLY, CDR2 FYNNEI. V lost 2 bases, J lost 8 bases, and 1 base stayed unmatched. The CDR3 loop reads CASSELAGGDEQFF. The CDR3 DNA reads TGTGCCAGCAGTGAACTAGCGGGAGGGGATGAGCAGTTCTTC.

The gene calls are TRBV18 and TRBJ1-5; no definite D call. The CDR3 consists of 15 residues. Deletions cut 1 base from V and 1 base from J, with 8 bases between. From germline, CDR1 is KGHSH and CDR2 LQKENI. As DNA, the CDR3 is TGTGCCAGCTCACCACTAGGAGGGAGCAATCAGCCCCAGCATTTT. It translates to CASSPLGGSNQPQHF.

This clone was picked up one time. The chain couples TRBV11-2 to TRBJ2-1; unclear D gene. Trimming left V 1 base short and J 4 bases short, with 8 bases between. Per the germline V gene, CDR1 is SGHAT and CDR2 is FQNNGV. This CDR3 has 14 residues. CDR3 DNA: TGTGCCAGCAGCTTAGTGGCCATTTACAATGAGCAGTTCTTC. Its translation is CASSLVAIYNEQFF.